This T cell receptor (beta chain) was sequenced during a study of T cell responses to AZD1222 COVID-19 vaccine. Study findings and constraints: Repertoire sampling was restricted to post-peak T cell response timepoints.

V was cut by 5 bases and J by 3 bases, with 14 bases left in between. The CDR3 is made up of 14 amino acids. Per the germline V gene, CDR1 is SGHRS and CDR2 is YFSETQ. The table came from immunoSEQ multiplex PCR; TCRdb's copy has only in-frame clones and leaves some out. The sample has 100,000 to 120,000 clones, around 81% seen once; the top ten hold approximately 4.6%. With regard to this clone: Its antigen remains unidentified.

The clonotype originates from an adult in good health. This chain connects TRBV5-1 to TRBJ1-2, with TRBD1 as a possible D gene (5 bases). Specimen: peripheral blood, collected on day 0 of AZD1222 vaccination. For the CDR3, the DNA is TGCGCCAGCAGTCAAACCCAGGGCCACTATGGCTACACCTTC. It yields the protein CASSQTQGHYGYTF.